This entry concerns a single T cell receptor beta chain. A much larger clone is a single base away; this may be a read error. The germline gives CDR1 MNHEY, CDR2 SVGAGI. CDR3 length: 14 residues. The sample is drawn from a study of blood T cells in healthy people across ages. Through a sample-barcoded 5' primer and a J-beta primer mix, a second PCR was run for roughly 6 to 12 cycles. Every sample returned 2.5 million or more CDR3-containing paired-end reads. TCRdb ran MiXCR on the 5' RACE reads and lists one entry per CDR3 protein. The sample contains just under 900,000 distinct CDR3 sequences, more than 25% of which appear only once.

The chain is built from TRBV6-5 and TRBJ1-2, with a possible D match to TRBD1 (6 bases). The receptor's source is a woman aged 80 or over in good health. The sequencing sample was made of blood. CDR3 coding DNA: TGTGCCAGCAGGTACTCCCCAGGGGTCGATGGCTACACCTTC. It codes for CASRYSPGVDGYTF.